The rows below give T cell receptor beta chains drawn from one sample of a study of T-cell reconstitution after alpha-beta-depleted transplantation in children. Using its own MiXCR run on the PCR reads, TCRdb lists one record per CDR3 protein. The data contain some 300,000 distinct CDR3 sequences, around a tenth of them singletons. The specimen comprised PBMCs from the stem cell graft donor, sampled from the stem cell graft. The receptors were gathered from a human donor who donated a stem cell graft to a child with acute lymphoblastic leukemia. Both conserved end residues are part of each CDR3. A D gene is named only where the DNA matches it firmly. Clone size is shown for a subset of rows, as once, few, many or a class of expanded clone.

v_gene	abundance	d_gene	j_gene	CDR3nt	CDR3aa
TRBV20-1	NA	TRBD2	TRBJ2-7	TGCAGTGCTAGCTCTAGCGGCTACGAGCAGTACTTC	CSASSSGYEQYF
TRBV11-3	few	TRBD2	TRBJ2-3	TGTGCCAGCAGCCAGGTGACCGGGAGGAGGGCAGATACGCAGTATTTT	CASSQVTGRRADTQYF
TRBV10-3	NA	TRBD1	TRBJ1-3	TGTGCCATCAAGCGGACAGGGGCTGGAAACACCAAATATTTT	CAIKRTGAGNTKYF
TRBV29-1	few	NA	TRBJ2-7	TGCAGCTCCCAGATCCGGGACATTCCCTACGAGCAGTACTTC	CSSQIRDIPYEQYF
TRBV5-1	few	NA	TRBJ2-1	TGCGCCAGCAGCCAAGTTCGGGGACCGCCCTACAATGAGCAGTTCTTC	CASSQVRGPPYNEQFF
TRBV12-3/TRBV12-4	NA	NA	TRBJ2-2	TGTGCCAGCACTCCTTCGAGGGTGAGCGGGGAGCTGTTTTTT	CASTPSRVSGELFF
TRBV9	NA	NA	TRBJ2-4	TGTGCCAGCAGCGTAGGGACAGAACTAGCCAAAAACATTCAGTACTTC	CASSVGTELAKNIQYF
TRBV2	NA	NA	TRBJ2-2	TGTGCCAGCAGGCCCCCAGGGGCTGCCGGGGAGCTGTTTTTT	CASRPPGAAGELFF
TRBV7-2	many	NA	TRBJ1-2	TGTGCCAGCAGCTTTCAAAGAGGCGACTATGGCTACACCTTC	CASSFQRGDYGYTF
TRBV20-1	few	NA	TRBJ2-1	TGCAGTGCTAGCAAGATAAGCTCCTACAATGAGCAGTTCTTC	CSASKISSYNEQFF
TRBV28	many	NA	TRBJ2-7	TGTGCCAGCAGTTTAGGGGGAGAAGACGAGCAGTACTTC	CASSLGGEDEQYF
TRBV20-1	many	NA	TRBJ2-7	TGCAGTGCTAACGGCAGAAACTCCTACGAGCAGTACTTC	CSANGRNSYEQYF
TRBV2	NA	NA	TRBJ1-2	TGTGCCAGCAGTGAAAGGGGTCATAACTATGGCTACACCTTC	CASSERGHNYGYTF
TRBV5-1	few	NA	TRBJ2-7	TGCGCCAGCAGCGCATCTGGTAACTCAGGGGCCGAGCAGTACTTC	CASSASGNSGAEQYF
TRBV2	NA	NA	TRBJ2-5	TGTGCCAGCAGTGGATTCGGGGTACGGGAGACCCAGTACTTC	CASSGFGVRETQYF
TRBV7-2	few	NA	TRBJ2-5	TGTGCCAGCAGCTTATCGGGTGCAGGGGAGACCCAGTACTTC	CASSLSGAGETQYF
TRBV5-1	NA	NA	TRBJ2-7	TGCGCCAGCAGCTTGGAAGGCAGAAACTACGAGCAGTACTTC	CASSLEGRNYEQYF
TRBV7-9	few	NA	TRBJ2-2	TGTGCCAGCAGCTTAGACTACCTCGTGACCGGGGAGCTGTTTTTT	CASSLDYLVTGELFF
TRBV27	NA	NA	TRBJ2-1	TGTGCCAGCAGTTTAATGGGGAGTGAGCAGTTCTTC	CASSLMGSEQFF
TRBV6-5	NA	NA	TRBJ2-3	TGTGCCAGCAGAGCCCTATCAGATACGCAGTATTTT	CASRALSDTQYF